These 5 T cell receptor beta chains originate from one sample sequenced in a study of blood T cells in healthy people across ages. With a J-beta primer mix and a sample-barcoded 5' primer, a second PCR ran about 7 to 12 cycles. One entry per CDR3 protein, called by TCRdb with MiXCR from the 5' RACE reads. The top ten hold 2.1% of the sample, which has 1.5 million to 2 million distinct CDR3 sequences, around half seen once. The sequencing input was blood. The receptors originated from a woman aged 35 to 49 in good health.

This clonotype was found a few times. The chain combines TRBV7-2 with TRBJ1-6; D remains ambiguous. In germline, CDR1 is SGHTA, CDR2 FQGNSA. V was cut by 5 bases and J by 7 bases, with 9 bases left in between. The CDR3 contains 13 residues. CDR3 in DNA: TGTGCCAGCAGCCGCCTGCGGAATTCACCCCTCCACTTT. Its protein product is CASSRLRNSPLHF.

This chain links TRBV20-1 with TRBJ1-1; a weak D match, TRBD1 (6 bases). The CDR3 loop spans 13 amino acids. Trimming took off 2 bases at V and 1 base at J, with 8 bases between the two ends. Germline CDR1 and CDR2: DFQATT and SNEGSKA (reference sequence). As DNA, the CDR3 is TGCAGTGCTAGACAGGGGCGGAACACTGAAGCTTTCTTT. Its protein is CSARQGRNTEAFF.

The V call is TRBV4-3, the J call TRBJ2-5, with a weak D call TRBD2 (5 bases). CDR1 LGHNA and CDR2 YSLEER come from the germline V gene. The CDR3 extends over 14 amino acids. Trimming cost V 0 bases and J 3 bases, with 8 bases left between them. CDR3 region: CASSQEMGEETQYF. The CDR3 DNA reads TGCGCCAGCAGCCAAGAAATGGGAGAAGAGACCCAGTACTTC.

This clonotype was detected a few times. The chain is built from TRBV11-2 and TRBJ2-3, with D uncertain. The ends were cut back, 5 bases at V and 0 bases at J, with 12 bases in the middle. The germline V gene encodes CDR1 SGHAT and CDR2 FQNNGV. CDR3 size: 15 residues. DNA for the CDR3: TGTGCCAGCAGCCCCCTGACCCCTAGCACAGATACGCAGTATTTT. Amino acids: CASSPLTPSTDTQYF.

This clonotype showed up just a few times. The chain joins TRBV6-5 to TRBJ2-5; D unclear. In germline, CDR1 is MNHEY, CDR2 SVGAGI. The CDR3 sequence is 11 residues long. Trimming took 3 bases from V and 7 from J, leaving 6 bases between them. The CDR3 sequence is CASSYRSTQYF. CDR3 DNA sequence: TGTGCCAGCAGTTATCGGTCGACCCAGTACTTC.